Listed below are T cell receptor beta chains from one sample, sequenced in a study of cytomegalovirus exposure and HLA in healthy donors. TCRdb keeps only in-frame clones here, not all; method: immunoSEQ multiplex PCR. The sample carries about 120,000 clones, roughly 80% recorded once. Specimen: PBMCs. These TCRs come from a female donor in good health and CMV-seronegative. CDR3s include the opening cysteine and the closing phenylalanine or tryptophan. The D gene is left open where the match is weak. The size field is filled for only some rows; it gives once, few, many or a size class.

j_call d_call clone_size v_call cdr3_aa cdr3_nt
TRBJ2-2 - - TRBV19 CASSIGQNRNTGELFF TGTGCCAGTAGTATAGGCCAGAACAGAAACACCGGGGAGCTGTTTTTT
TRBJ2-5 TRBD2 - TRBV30 CAWSIATGTSGGPQETQYF TGTGCCTGGAGTATTGCCACCGGGACTAGCGGGGGCCCCCAAGAGACCCAGTACTTC
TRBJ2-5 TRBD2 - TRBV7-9 CASSSPLTAGGPNPYF TGTGCCAGCAGCTCCCCCCTTACAGCGGGGGGACCTAACCCGTACTTC
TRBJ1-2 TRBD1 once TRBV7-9 CSSSLVSGQGSYGYTF TGTTCCAGCAGCTTAGTTTCGGGACAGGGGTCCTATGGCTACACCTTC
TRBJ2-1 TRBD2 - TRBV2 CASRSSGGLKYNEQFF TGTGCCAGCAGATCCAGCGGGGGGCTGAAATACAATGAGCAGTTCTTC
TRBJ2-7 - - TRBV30 CAWSRAPGSEQYF TGTGCCTGGTCACGGGCCCCCGGGAGCGAGCAGTACTTC
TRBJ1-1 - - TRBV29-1 CSVSRDEAFF TGCAGCGTCTCGAGGGATGAAGCTTTCTTT
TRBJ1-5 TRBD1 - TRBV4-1 CASSQNRGGNQPQHF TGCGCCAGCAGCCAAAACAGGGGGGGCAATCAGCCCCAGCATTTT
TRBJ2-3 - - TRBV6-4 CASSDTVRDKGRTQYF TGTGCCAGCAGTGACACAGTACGGGACAAAGGACGTACGCAGTATTTT
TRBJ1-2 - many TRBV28 CASKQFRQTYGYTF TGTGCCAGCAAACAGTTTAGACAGACCTATGGCTACACCTTC
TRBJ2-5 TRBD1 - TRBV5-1 CASSPDRVGETQYF TGCGCCAGCAGCCCAGACAGGGTAGGGGAGACCCAGTACTTC
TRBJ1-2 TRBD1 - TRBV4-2 CASSQEQGANYGYTF TGTGCCAGCAGCCAAGAACAGGGGGCGAACTATGGCTACACCTTC
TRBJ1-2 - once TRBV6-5 CASSYSTGGYTF TGTGCCAGCAGTTACTCGACAGGCGGCTACACCTTC
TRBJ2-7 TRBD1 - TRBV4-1 CASSQVGRGREQYF TGCGCCAGCAGCCAAGTCGGTAGGGGGCGCGAGCAGTACTTC
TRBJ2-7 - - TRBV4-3 CASSQERGYEQYF TGCGCCAGCAGCCAGGAACGAGGCTACGAGCAGTACTTC
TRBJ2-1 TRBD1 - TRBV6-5 CASSYGTDLNNEQFF TGTGCCAGCAGTTACGGGACAGATTTGAACAATGAGCAGTTCTTC
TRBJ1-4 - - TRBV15 CATSRDTVGGANEKLFF TGTGCCACCAGCAGAGATACGGTGGGAGGAGCTAATGAAAAACTGTTTTTT
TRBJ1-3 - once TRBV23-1 CASVPRDGQFSSGNTIYF TGCGCCAGCGTCCCCCGGGATGGGCAATTCTCCTCTGGAAACACCATATATTTT
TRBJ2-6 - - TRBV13 CASSSQLVTNVLTF TGTGCCAGCAGCTCTCAACTAGTGACCAACGTCCTGACTTTC
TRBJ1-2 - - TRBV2 CASSEARFYGYTF TGTGCCAGCAGTGAAGCGCGGTTCTATGGCTACACCTTC